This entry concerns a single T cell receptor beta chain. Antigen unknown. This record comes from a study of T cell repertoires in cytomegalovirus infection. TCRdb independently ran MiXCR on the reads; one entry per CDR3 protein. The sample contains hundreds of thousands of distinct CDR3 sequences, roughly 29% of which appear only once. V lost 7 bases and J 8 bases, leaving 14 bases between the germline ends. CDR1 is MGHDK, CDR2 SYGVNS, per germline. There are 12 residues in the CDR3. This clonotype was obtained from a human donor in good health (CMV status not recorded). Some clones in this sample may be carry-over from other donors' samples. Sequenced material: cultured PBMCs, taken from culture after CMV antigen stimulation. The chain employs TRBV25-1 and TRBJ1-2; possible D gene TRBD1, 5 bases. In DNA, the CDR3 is TGTGCCAGCAACGGGGGAGTGGTAGGCTACACCTTC. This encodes CASNGGVVGYTF.